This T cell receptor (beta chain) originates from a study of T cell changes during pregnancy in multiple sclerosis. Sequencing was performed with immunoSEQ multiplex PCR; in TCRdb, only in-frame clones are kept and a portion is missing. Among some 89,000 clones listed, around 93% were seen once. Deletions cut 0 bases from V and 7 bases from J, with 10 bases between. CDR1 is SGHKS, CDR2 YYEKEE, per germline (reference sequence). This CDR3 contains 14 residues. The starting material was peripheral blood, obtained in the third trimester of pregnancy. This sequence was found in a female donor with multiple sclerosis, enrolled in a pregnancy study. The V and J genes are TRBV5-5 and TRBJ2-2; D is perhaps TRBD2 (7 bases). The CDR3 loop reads CASSLEGGVGELFF. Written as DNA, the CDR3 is TGTGCCAGCAGCTTGGAAGGGGGGGTCGGGGAGCTGTTTTTT.